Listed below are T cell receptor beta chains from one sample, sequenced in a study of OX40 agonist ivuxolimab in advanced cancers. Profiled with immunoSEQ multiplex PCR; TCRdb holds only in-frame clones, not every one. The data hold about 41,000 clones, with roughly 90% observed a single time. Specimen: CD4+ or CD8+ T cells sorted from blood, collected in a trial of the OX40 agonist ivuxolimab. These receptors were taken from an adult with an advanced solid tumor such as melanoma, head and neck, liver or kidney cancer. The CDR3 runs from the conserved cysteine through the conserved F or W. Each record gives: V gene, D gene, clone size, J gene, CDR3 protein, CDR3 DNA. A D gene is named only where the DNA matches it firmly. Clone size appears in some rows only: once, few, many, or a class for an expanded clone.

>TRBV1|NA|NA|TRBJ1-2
CTSSPSQQGNYGYTF
TGCACCAGCAGCCCAAGCCAACAGGGAAACTATGGCTACACCTTC
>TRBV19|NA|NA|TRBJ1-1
CASSIRLNTEAFF
TGTGCCAGTAGTATCCGTTTGAACACTGAAGCTTTCTTT
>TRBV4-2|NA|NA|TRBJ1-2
CASSQVDGTASGGYTF
TGTGCCAGCAGCCAAGTAGACGGCACGGCATCCGGTGGCTACACCTTC
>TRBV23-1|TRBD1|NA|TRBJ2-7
CASSQSGDRAPYEQYF
TGCGCCAGCAGTCAATCGGGGGACAGGGCCCCGTACGAGCAGTACTTC
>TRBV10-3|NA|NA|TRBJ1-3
CAISESTGIDTIYF
TGTGCCATCAGTGAGTCGACCGGGATCGACACCATATATTTT
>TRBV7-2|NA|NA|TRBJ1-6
CASSLSGYNSPLHF
TGTGCCAGCAGCCTTTCTGGATATAATTCACCCCTCCACTTT
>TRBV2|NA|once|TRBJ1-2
CATTVGRFNGYTF
TGTGCCACTACCGTGGGACGTTTCAATGGCTACACCTTC
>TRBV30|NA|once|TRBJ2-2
CAWSRGIPGDTGELFF
TGTGCCTGGAGCAGGGGTATTCCGGGAGACACCGGGGAGCTGTTTTTT
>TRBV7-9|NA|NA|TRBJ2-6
CASSQSGRSGANVLTF
TGTGCCAGCAGCCAATCGGGGAGATCTGGGGCCAACGTCCTGACTTTC
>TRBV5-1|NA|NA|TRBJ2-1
CASSPASLAEQFF
TGCGCCAGCAGTCCGGCGTCGCTGGCTGAGCAGTTCTTC
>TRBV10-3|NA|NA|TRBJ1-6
CAIKGENNSPLHF
TGTGCCATCAAGGGCGAAAATAATTCACCCCTCCACTTT
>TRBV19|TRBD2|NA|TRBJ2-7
CASMERGASYEQYF
TGTGCCAGTATGGAGCGGGGGGCAAGCTACGAGCAGTACTTC
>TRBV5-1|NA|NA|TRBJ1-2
CASSAGGGPVRGYTF
TGCGCCAGCAGCGCCGGTGGGGGTCCGGTTCGTGGCTACACCTTC
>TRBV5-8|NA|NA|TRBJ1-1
CASSLGVIGDTEAFF
TGTGCCAGCAGCTTGGGGGTGATAGGGGACACTGAAGCTTTCTTT
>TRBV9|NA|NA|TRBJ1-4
CASSPGSRKNEKLFF
TGTGCCAGCAGCCCGGGCAGCCGCAAAAATGAAAAACTGTTTTTT
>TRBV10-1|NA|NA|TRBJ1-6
CASSDPRGLVVGSPLHF
TGCGCCAGCAGTGATCCGCGGGGGCTTGTAGTCGGTTCACCCCTCCACTTT
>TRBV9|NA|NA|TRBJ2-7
CASSAGDGDEQYF
TGTGCCAGCAGCGCAGGGGATGGGGACGAGCAGTACTTC
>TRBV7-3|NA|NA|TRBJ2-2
CASSQTYNTGELFF
TGTGCCAGCAGTCAGACATACAACACCGGGGAGCTGTTTTTT
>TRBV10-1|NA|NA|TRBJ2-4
CASNISIQYF
TGCGCCAGCAATATCTCCATTCAGTACTTC
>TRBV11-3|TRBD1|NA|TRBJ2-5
CASSGRQGAETQYF
TGTGCCAGCAGCGGAAGACAGGGGGCAGAGACCCAGTACTTC
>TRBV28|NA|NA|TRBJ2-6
CASSYRTQPSQRANVLTF
TGTGCCAGCAGTTACCGGACACAACCTTCCCAACGGGCCAACGTCCTGACTTTC
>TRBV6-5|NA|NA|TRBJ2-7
CASSLGGRHEQYF
TGTGCCAGCAGTTTGGGGGGGCGCCACGAGCAGTACTTC
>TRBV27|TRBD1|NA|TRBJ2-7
CASSLSTGGGEQYF
TGTGCCAGCAGTTTATCGACAGGGGGGGGTGAGCAGTACTTC
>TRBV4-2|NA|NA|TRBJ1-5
CASSQEGVGQPQHF
TGTGCCAGCAGCCAAGAGGGGGTCGGTCAGCCCCAGCATTTT
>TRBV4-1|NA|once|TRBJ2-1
CASSQDRGSRRVF
TGCGCCAGCAGCCAAGATCGCGGCAGCAGGAGGGTCTTC